A selection of T cell receptor beta chains follows, all from one sample in a study of blood T cell repertoires in COVID-19. Sequenced by immunoSEQ multiplex PCR; TCRdb stores in-frame clones only, minus some. In the table there are about 370,000 clones, roughly 86% of which are singletons. Sample: peripheral blood. The receptors come from a woman aged 30 to 39 with COVID-19, enrolled during active disease. Both conserved end residues are part of each CDR3. Fields, in order: D gene, clone size, V gene, J gene, CDR3 DNA, CDR3 protein. D genes are given only for firm matches. Clone size is given for some rows only: seen once, a few or many times, or a class if the clone is expanded.

d_gene: NA; abundance: NA; v_gene: TRBV24-1; j_gene: TRBJ2-3; CDR3nt: TGTGCCACCTCCGTGACTAGCACAGATACGCAGTATTTT; CDR3aa: CATSVTSTDTQYF
d_gene: NA; abundance: NA; v_gene: TRBV7-9; j_gene: TRBJ2-5; CDR3nt: TGTGCCAGCAGCTTAGCTTCGGGGATCTGGACCCAGTACTTC; CDR3aa: CASSLASGIWTQYF
d_gene: TRBD1; abundance: NA; v_gene: TRBV28; j_gene: TRBJ2-7; CDR3nt: TGTGCCAGCCGGGACAGGGGGATCTACGAGCAGTACTTC; CDR3aa: CASRDRGIYEQYF
d_gene: NA; abundance: NA; v_gene: TRBV7-9; j_gene: TRBJ1-3; CDR3nt: TGTGCCAGCAGAGGGGGTGCTGGAAACACCATATATTTT; CDR3aa: CASRGGAGNTIYF
d_gene: NA; abundance: NA; v_gene: TRBV29-1; j_gene: TRBJ2-1; CDR3nt: TGCAGCGTTGCAGACAATGAGCAGTTCTTC; CDR3aa: CSVADNEQFF
d_gene: TRBD1; abundance: NA; v_gene: TRBV3-1/TRBV3-2; j_gene: TRBJ2-5; CDR3nt: TGTGCCAGCAGCCCACAGACAGGGAAAGAGACCCAGTACTTC; CDR3aa: CASSPQTGKETQYF
d_gene: NA; abundance: NA; v_gene: TRBV9; j_gene: TRBJ1-3; CDR3nt: TGTGCCAGCAGCTCCCCGGGTCCTCGCTCTGGAAACACCATATATTTT; CDR3aa: CASSSPGPRSGNTIYF
d_gene: NA; abundance: NA; v_gene: TRBV5-4; j_gene: TRBJ1-1; CDR3nt: TGTGCCAGCAGCTTGCCGGGGGACGACCTGAACACTGAAGCTTTCTTT; CDR3aa: CASSLPGDDLNTEAFF
d_gene: TRBD1; abundance: once; v_gene: TRBV30; j_gene: TRBJ1-6; CDR3nt: TGTGCCTCCGCCCACAGGGGAAATTCACCCCTCCACTTT; CDR3aa: CASAHRGNSPLHF
d_gene: NA; abundance: NA; v_gene: TRBV5-1; j_gene: TRBJ2-5; CDR3nt: TGCGCCAGCAGCTTGGAGACTATAGAGACCCAGTACTTC; CDR3aa: CASSLETIETQYF
d_gene: NA; abundance: NA; v_gene: TRBV18; j_gene: TRBJ2-1; CDR3nt: TGTGCCAGCTCACGCAGCCAGGATACCTACAATGAGCAGTTCTTC; CDR3aa: CASSRSQDTYNEQFF
d_gene: TRBD2; abundance: NA; v_gene: TRBV6-4; j_gene: TRBJ2-1; CDR3nt: TGTGCCAGCAGTGACTCTAGCCCGGTCGGACTAGCCGGCGACAATGAGCAGTTCTTC; CDR3aa: CASSDSSPVGLAGDNEQFF
d_gene: NA; abundance: NA; v_gene: TRBV10-2; j_gene: TRBJ2-7; CDR3nt: TGCGCCAGCTTTGCGGACTTCCCCTCCTACGAGCAGTACTTC; CDR3aa: CASFADFPSYEQYF
d_gene: TRBD2; abundance: NA; v_gene: TRBV19; j_gene: TRBJ2-2; CDR3nt: TGTGCCAGTAGTCCGGGACTAGCGTCCGGGGAGCTGTTTTTT; CDR3aa: CASSPGLASGELFF
d_gene: NA; abundance: NA; v_gene: TRBV7-3; j_gene: TRBJ2-1; CDR3nt: TGTGCCAGCAGCTTGGGGGCTAGTACTAATGAGCAGTTCTTC; CDR3aa: CASSLGASTNEQFF
d_gene: TRBD2; abundance: NA; v_gene: TRBV11-2; j_gene: TRBJ2-7; CDR3nt: TGTGCCAGCAGCTGGGGACTAGCGGGAGTATCGTACGAGCAGTACTTC; CDR3aa: CASSWGLAGVSYEQYF
d_gene: TRBD1; abundance: NA; v_gene: TRBV2; j_gene: TRBJ1-1; CDR3nt: TGTGCCAGCAGCCCGGGACAGCTCTTGAACACTGAAGCTTTCTTT; CDR3aa: CASSPGQLLNTEAFF
d_gene: NA; abundance: NA; v_gene: TRBV7-9; j_gene: TRBJ2-3; CDR3nt: TGTGCCAGCGTGCAGGGTAGCACAGATACGCAGTATTTT; CDR3aa: CASVQGSTDTQYF
d_gene: NA; abundance: NA; v_gene: TRBV13; j_gene: TRBJ1-6; CDR3nt: TGTGCCAGCAGCTTACGGGTCGTCGGGGATTCACCCCTCCACTTT; CDR3aa: CASSLRVVGDSPLHF
d_gene: NA; abundance: NA; v_gene: TRBV10-3; j_gene: TRBJ2-1; CDR3nt: TGTGCCATCAGTGAGTCGACTTATTACAATGAGCAGTTCTTC; CDR3aa: CAISESTYYNEQFF
d_gene: TRBD1; abundance: NA; v_gene: TRBV10-2; j_gene: TRBJ2-7; CDR3nt: TGCGCCAGCCGAGGGACAGGAAGGACCTACGAGCAGTACTTC; CDR3aa: CASRGTGRTYEQYF
d_gene: NA; abundance: NA; v_gene: TRBV12-3/TRBV12-4; j_gene: TRBJ2-7; CDR3nt: TGTGCCAGCAGTTTCGGCTACGAGCAGTACTTC; CDR3aa: CASSFGYEQYF
d_gene: NA; abundance: NA; v_gene: TRBV7-9; j_gene: TRBJ1-2; CDR3nt: TGTGCCAGCAGCTTACGTGGCAGGGTGGTTGGCTACACCTTC; CDR3aa: CASSLRGRVVGYTF
d_gene: NA; abundance: NA; v_gene: TRBV28; j_gene: TRBJ2-5; CDR3nt: TGTGCCAGCAGTTTATGGACTAAAGAGACCCAGTACTTC; CDR3aa: CASSLWTKETQYF
d_gene: NA; abundance: few; v_gene: TRBV6-5; j_gene: TRBJ2-3; CDR3nt: TGTGCCACGAAGAGGGGAGGCAGCACAGATACGCAGTATTTT; CDR3aa: CATKRGGSTDTQYF
d_gene: NA; abundance: NA; v_gene: TRBV7-3; j_gene: TRBJ1-1; CDR3nt: TGTGCCAGCAGCTTAGCAGGTCCGAACACTGAAGCTTTCTTT; CDR3aa: CASSLAGPNTEAFF
d_gene: NA; abundance: NA; v_gene: TRBV28; j_gene: TRBJ2-7; CDR3nt: TGTGCCAGCAGTATGAGCCGGCAGTACTTC; CDR3aa: CASSMSRQYF
d_gene: NA; abundance: NA; v_gene: TRBV19; j_gene: TRBJ1-2; CDR3nt: TGTGCCAGTATGGGGCTGAATGGCTACACCTTC; CDR3aa: CASMGLNGYTF
d_gene: TRBD1; abundance: few; v_gene: TRBV5-5; j_gene: TRBJ1-2; CDR3nt: TGTGCCAGCAGCCCCGGACAGGCATCTAACTATGGCTACACCTTC; CDR3aa: CASSPGQASNYGYTF
d_gene: NA; abundance: NA; v_gene: TRBV11-2; j_gene: TRBJ1-4; CDR3nt: TGTGCCAGCAGGACATACCGGAGGACCGGTTCTTTTGGAGAAAAACTGTTTTTT; CDR3aa: CASRTYRRTGSFGEKLFF
d_gene: NA; abundance: few; v_gene: TRBV2; j_gene: TRBJ2-1; CDR3nt: TGTGCCAGCAAGAGTGACAATGAGCAGTTCTTC; CDR3aa: CASKSDNEQFF
d_gene: TRBD2; abundance: NA; v_gene: TRBV9; j_gene: TRBJ2-7; CDR3nt: TGTGCCAGCAGCGGTACTAGCGGCTACGAGCAGTACTTC; CDR3aa: CASSGTSGYEQYF
d_gene: NA; abundance: NA; v_gene: TRBV5-8; j_gene: TRBJ2-7; CDR3nt: TGTGCCAGCAGCCACGACATATCCTACGAGCAGTACTTC; CDR3aa: CASSHDISYEQYF
d_gene: TRBD2; abundance: NA; v_gene: TRBV5-1; j_gene: TRBJ2-3; CDR3nt: TGCGCCAGCAGCTTATCAGGACTAGCGGGAATGGCAGATACGCAGTATTTT; CDR3aa: CASSLSGLAGMADTQYF
d_gene: NA; abundance: NA; v_gene: TRBV6-5; j_gene: TRBJ1-1; CDR3nt: TGTGCCAGCAGCCGTACAAGGAACACTGAAGCTTTCTTT; CDR3aa: CASSRTRNTEAFF
d_gene: NA; abundance: NA; v_gene: TRBV27; j_gene: TRBJ2-7; CDR3nt: TGTGCCAGCAGTTTCGCGGGGATGAGCTCCTACGAGCAGTACTTC; CDR3aa: CASSFAGMSSYEQYF
d_gene: NA; abundance: NA; v_gene: TRBV7-9; j_gene: TRBJ1-2; CDR3nt: TGTGCCAGCAGCCCTTTAGGACAGCTAGCTAACTATGGCTACACCTTC; CDR3aa: CASSPLGQLANYGYTF
d_gene: TRBD1; abundance: NA; v_gene: TRBV6-5; j_gene: TRBJ1-1; CDR3nt: TGTGCCAGCAGTCGGGACAGGGGGCTGTACACTGAAGCTTTCTTT; CDR3aa: CASSRDRGLYTEAFF
d_gene: NA; abundance: NA; v_gene: TRBV6-5; j_gene: TRBJ2-7; CDR3nt: TGTGCCAGCAGTTACTCCCTCGACCTTGGCGGCGAGCAGTACTTC; CDR3aa: CASSYSLDLGGEQYF
d_gene: TRBD2; abundance: NA; v_gene: TRBV28; j_gene: TRBJ2-5; CDR3nt: TGTGCCAGCAGTTTATCTAGCGGGCCCCGGGGGACCCAGTACTTC; CDR3aa: CASSLSSGPRGTQYF
d_gene: TRBD1; abundance: NA; v_gene: TRBV11-2; j_gene: TRBJ2-5; CDR3nt: TGTGCCAGCAGCCGACCGGGACAGGGGGAAGAGACCCAGTACTTC; CDR3aa: CASSRPGQGEETQYF
d_gene: TRBD2; abundance: NA; v_gene: TRBV11-3; j_gene: TRBJ2-7; CDR3nt: TGTGCCAGCAGCGAGGGACTAGCGGGCTCCTACGAGCAGTACTTC; CDR3aa: CASSEGLAGSYEQYF
d_gene: NA; abundance: NA; v_gene: TRBV7-8; j_gene: TRBJ2-5; CDR3nt: TGTGCCAGCAGCTTACGGGCGTGGGTAGCGATCGTAGAGACCCAGTACTTC; CDR3aa: CASSLRAWVAIVETQYF
d_gene: NA; abundance: NA; v_gene: TRBV12-2; j_gene: TRBJ2-1; CDR3nt: TGTGCAAGTCGCCCTCTTCCTAGCGCGAGGGGAGTCGAGCAGTTCTTC; CDR3aa: CASRPLPSARGVEQFF
d_gene: TRBD1; abundance: NA; v_gene: TRBV27; j_gene: TRBJ2-7; CDR3nt: TGTGCCAGCAGTTTATGGACAGGGGATCACGAGCAGTACTTC; CDR3aa: CASSLWTGDHEQYF
d_gene: NA; abundance: NA; v_gene: TRBV7-2; j_gene: TRBJ1-3; CDR3nt: TGTGCCAGCAGCTTAGAGTCCAGCTCTGGAAACACCATATATTTT; CDR3aa: CASSLESSSGNTIYF
d_gene: NA; abundance: NA; v_gene: TRBV30; j_gene: TRBJ2-1; CDR3nt: TGTGCCTGGAGTCGCGGGGAGGCACACAATGAGCAGTTCTTC; CDR3aa: CAWSRGEAHNEQFF
d_gene: NA; abundance: NA; v_gene: TRBV10-3; j_gene: TRBJ2-1; CDR3nt: TGTGCCATCGGGCTGGGGGCGACGGATGAGCAGTTCTTC; CDR3aa: CAIGLGATDEQFF
d_gene: TRBD1; abundance: NA; v_gene: TRBV6-5; j_gene: TRBJ1-2; CDR3nt: TGTGCCAGCGCAGGGGGCAGCTATGGCTACACCTTC; CDR3aa: CASAGGSYGYTF
d_gene: NA; abundance: few; v_gene: TRBV27; j_gene: TRBJ1-2; CDR3nt: TGTGCCAGCAGTCTCCGGGACTCGGGGTATGGCTACACCTTC; CDR3aa: CASSLRDSGYGYTF
d_gene: NA; abundance: NA; v_gene: TRBV11-2; j_gene: TRBJ2-7; CDR3nt: TGTGCCAGCAGCCGACAGTCTGCTTACTCCTACGAGCAGTACTTC; CDR3aa: CASSRQSAYSYEQYF
d_gene: NA; abundance: NA; v_gene: TRBV30; j_gene: TRBJ1-5; CDR3nt: TGTGCCTGGAGTGTAGAGGGTCAGCCCCAGCATTTT; CDR3aa: CAWSVEGQPQHF
d_gene: NA; abundance: NA; v_gene: TRBV7-9; j_gene: TRBJ2-7; CDR3nt: TGTGCCAGCAGCCGCGCCGGAGGGAGCGAGCAGTACTTC; CDR3aa: CASSRAGGSEQYF
d_gene: TRBD1; abundance: NA; v_gene: TRBV19; j_gene: TRBJ2-7; CDR3nt: TGTGCCAGTAGCCCGGCGGGGACAGGGGCCTACGAGCAGTACTTC; CDR3aa: CASSPAGTGAYEQYF
d_gene: TRBD1; abundance: once; v_gene: TRBV5-5; j_gene: TRBJ2-1; CDR3nt: TGTGCCAGCAGCCTGCCGGGGCAGGGGGCATGGAATGAGCAGTTCTTC; CDR3aa: CASSLPGQGAWNEQFF
d_gene: NA; abundance: NA; v_gene: TRBV30; j_gene: TRBJ2-7; CDR3nt: TGTGCCTGGAGTGTACCCAGCCAGGGCCCGGTCTACGAGCAGTACTTC; CDR3aa: CAWSVPSQGPVYEQYF
d_gene: NA; abundance: NA; v_gene: TRBV28; j_gene: TRBJ1-5; CDR3nt: TGTGCCAGCAGTTGGCCGGAGGAGAATAGCAATCAGCCCCAGCATTTT; CDR3aa: CASSWPEENSNQPQHF
d_gene: NA; abundance: NA; v_gene: TRBV30; j_gene: TRBJ1-6; CDR3nt: TGTGCCTGGAGTCTCGCCCCGAGAACCCTCCACTTT; CDR3aa: CAWSLAPRTLHF
d_gene: TRBD1; abundance: NA; v_gene: TRBV14; j_gene: TRBJ2-5; CDR3nt: TGTGCCAGCAGTGGGACAGCCCAAGAGACCCAGTACTTC; CDR3aa: CASSGTAQETQYF